A single sample gave rise to the 27 T cell receptor beta chains below, sequenced in a study of CD8 T cells in ankylosing spondylitis (dated by TCRdb to 2016 to 2017). The library was obtained by 5' RACE. Sequencing relied on an Illumina HiSeq 2500. TCRdb ran its own pipeline on the public reads, namely fastp trimming at Q25 and MiXCR clone calling, and kept in-frame beta chains. Here each entry gathers all rows of one CDR3 protein and keeps the most common genes and DNA. Present in this sample are fewer than 550,000 distinct CDR3 sequences, approximately 5.3% of which were seen just once. The ten most abundant clones make up roughly 3.5% of the sample. Points the paper makes about the study in general: Blood from ankylosing spondylitis patients appeared to be characterized by a TCR beta motif composed of 7 to 9 highly homologous amino acid variants.

Which antigens these TCRs recognize remains unknown. The specimen sequenced was blood, either unsorted or a sorted T cell fraction (not recorded which). Receptors originate from a male donor with ankylosing spondylitis.

This clonotype was seen repeatedly, ten times or more. The chain links TRBV9 to TRBJ2-2, with D hard to call. Deletions cut 0 bases from V and 6 bases from J, with 12 bases between. The CDR3 sequence is 15 residues long. Germline lookup yields CDR1 SGDLS and CDR2 YYNGEE. CDR3: CASSVGVDGSGELFF. CDR3 coding DNA: TGTGCCAGCAGCGTAGGGGTAGATGGGTCCGGGGAGCTGTTTTTT. Supplemented by reference TRBV9 and TRBJ2-2, the full variable domain reads DSGVTQTPKHLITATGQRVTLRCSPRSGDLSVYWYQQSLDQGLQFLIQYYNGEERAKGNILERFSAQQFPDLHSELNLSSLELGDSALYFCASSVGVDGSGELFFGEGSRLTVL.

This clonotype was counted ten times or more. The chain carries TRBV7-2 and TRBJ1-2; TRBD1 agrees at 10 bases. V shed 1 base, J shed 8 bases, and the junction held 4 bases outside the gene matches. Germline V lookup: CDR1 SGHTA, CDR2 FQGNSA. This CDR3 is 14 amino acids long. CDR3 coding DNA: TGTGCCAGCAGCTTAGGAGGGGACAGGGGAGGCTACACCTTC. Amino acid sequence: CASSLGGDRGGYTF. The whole variable domain, remainder taken from reference TRBV7-2 and TRBJ1-2, is GAGVSQSPSNKVTEKGKDVELRCDPISGHTALYWYRQSLGQGLEFLIYFQGNSAPDKSGLPSDRFSAERTGGSVSTLTIQRTQQEDSAVYLCASSLGGDRGGYTFGSGTRLTVV.

This clonotype has ten or more counts. The V call is TRBV29-1, the J call TRBJ2-7; TRBD1 agrees at 9 bases. Per the germline V gene, CDR1 is SQVTM and CDR2 is ANQGSEA. The CDR3 totals 14 residues. Germline trimming cut 2 bases from V and 4 bases from J; bases unmatched to any gene: 6. CDR3 protein: CSVERGGQGYEQYF. The CDR3 nucleotides read TGCAGCGTTGAAAGAGGGGGACAGGGATACGAGCAGTACTTC.

The table lists this clonotype with many counts. This chain joins TRBV5-1 and TRBJ1-4; D ambiguous. Germline lookup yields CDR1 SGHRS and CDR2 YFSETQ. The CDR3 has 14 amino acids. V was shortened by 0 bases and J by 5 bases, with 8 bases between the two germline ends. CDR3 in amino acids: CASSLERANEKLFF. The DNA of the CDR3 is TGCGCCAGCAGCTTGGAAAGGGCCAATGAAAAACTGTTTTTT.

As regards this clonotype: The conserved phenylalanine or tryptophan normally closing the CDR3 is absent here, so this likely arose from a read error. Because the CDR3's place on the DNA is in doubt, the DNA is left out and the CDR3 is given as listed by TCRdb. The chain joins TRBV15 to TRBJ2-1. Germline assignment: CDR1 LNHNV and CDR2 YYDKDF (reference sequence). The CDR3 totals 14 residues, both ends included. The CDR3 loop is CATSRDYWLLLPNI.

This clonotype appeared many times. J is TRBJ2-7 and V is TRBV11-2, with TRBD2 identical over 10 bases. The junction had 17 bases not matched to a gene; V was cut back by 2 bases and J by 4 bases. The CDR3 sequence is 19 residues long. From germline, CDR1 is SGHAT and CDR2 FQNNGV. The CDR3 is CASSLLVAGGSLRRYEQYF. The CDR3 nucleotides read TGTGCCAGCAGCTTATTAGTAGCGGGAGGTAGTTTAAGACGTTACGAGCAGTACTTC.

This clonotype appeared many times. The V call is TRBV12-3 or TRBV12-4, the J call TRBJ1-3, with D unclear. The length of the CDR3 is 15 residues. The V and J ends lost 2 bases and 4 bases respectively, with 12 bases between them. CDR3 coding DNA: TGTGCCAGCAGTTTATACCGACGGCCCGGAAACACCATATATTTT. This sequence encodes CASSLYRRPGNTIYF.

The V call is TRBV18, the J call TRBJ2-1; no firm D call. CDR3 length equals 12 residues. Trimming removed 4 bases at V and 7 bases at J, with 8 bases between. Germline values: CDR1 KGHSH, CDR2 LQKENI. In DNA, the CDR3 is TGTGCCAGCTCACAAAGTAGGAATGAGCAGTTCTTC. Translating gives CASSQSRNEQFF.

This clonotype was observed at least ten times. The chain links TRBV6-2 or TRBV6-3 to TRBJ2-2, with D perhaps matching TRBD1 (5 bases). The V end was cut by 3 bases, the J end by 7 bases, with 15 bases between. The CDR3 has 15 residues. Germline V gene sequence: CDR1 MNHEY, CDR2 SVGEGT. CDR3 in DNA: TGTGCCAGCAGTTATGGCCGCAGGGTTCGCGGGGAGCTGTTTTTT. Its translation is CASSYGRRVRGELFF.

This clonotype was seen ten or more times. The V call is TRBV9, the J call TRBJ2-7, with 7 bases fitting TRBD2. Germline CDR1 reads SGDLS; CDR2 reads YYNGEE. J gave up 2 bases and V 2 bases, and 7 bases lay outside the gene matches. CDR3 size: 15 residues. The CDR3 region is CASSVGAGIAYEQYF. The CDR3 DNA is TGTGCCAGCAGCGTCGGAGCGGGGATAGCCTACGAGCAGTACTTC.

In this sample, this clonotype turned up a few times. This chain links TRBV28 with TRBJ1-4; tentatively, D is TRBD1 (5 bases). Germline CDR1 and CDR2: MDHEN and SYDVKM. V shed 3 bases and J shed 7 bases, with 12 bases lying between them. The CDR3 spans 14 residues. CDR3 residues: CASSFETVGEKLFF. The CDR3 DNA sequence: TGTGCCAGCAGTTTCGAGACAGTGGGTGAAAAACTGTTTTTT.

This clonotype was observed at least ten times. This CDR3 reads CATSDPGQGGNQPQHF. The CDR3 region has the DNA TGTGCCACCAGTGATCCCGGACAGGGAGGCAATCAGCCCCAGCATTTT. The rearrangement joins TRBV24-1 to TRBJ1-5; 8 bases are a match to TRBD1. The germline V gene encodes CDR1 KGHDR and CDR2 SFDVKD. V was clipped by 3 bases and J by 2 bases; unmatched bases: 5. The CDR3 consists of 16 residues.

In its sample, this clonotype was seen many times. V and J are TRBV5-1 and TRBJ2-7, with unresolved D. The length of the CDR3 is 14 residues. Trimming pared 0 bases from V and 7 bases from J, leaving 14 bases between. Germline assignment: CDR1 SGHRS and CDR2 YFSETQ. Here the CDR3 DNA reads TGCGCCAGCAGCTTGGTGGCCCCAGAGCAGGAGCAGTACTTC. This encodes CASSLVAPEQEQYF.

Ten or more counts support this clonotype. The V and J genes are TRBV2 and TRBJ2-2; D is unresolved. Trimming left V 4 bases short and J 7 bases short, with 4 bases between. In germline, CDR1 is SNHLY, CDR2 FYNNEI. CDR3 size: 11 residues. The CDR3 reads CASSVSGELFF. CDR3 DNA: TGTGCCAGCAGTGTTAGCGGGGAGCTGTTTTTT.

This clonotype was detected ten times or more. V and J are TRBV24-1 and TRBJ2-3; no clear D. V shed 1 base and J shed 5 bases, with 18 bases lying between them. CDR1 KGHDR and CDR2 SFDVKD come from the germline V gene. The CDR3 length is 17 residues. CDR3 nucleotide sequence: TGTGCCACCAGTGATTTCCGGGCGGCCCACGAGGAAGATACGCAGTATTTT. Translating it yields CATSDFRAAHEEDTQYF.

This clonotype was detected many times. This sequence joins TRBV27 and TRBJ2-1; TRBD1 might be the D (5 bases). The CDR3 contains 16 residues. The V and J ends lost 0 bases and 1 base respectively, with 10 bases between them. Germline CDR1 and CDR2: MNHEY and SMNVEV (reference sequence). The chain's CDR3 is CASSLSQGSSYNEQFF. CDR3 DNA sequence: TGTGCCAGCAGTTTATCGCAGGGTAGTTCCTACAATGAGCAGTTCTTC.

This clonotype was counted ten times or more. The gene calls are TRBV20-1 and TRBJ2-7; 7 bases line up with TRBD1. The CDR3 totals 12 residues. Germline CDR1 DFQATT, CDR2 SNEGSKA (reference sequence). The trim removed 6 bases at V and 2 bases at J, leaving 4 bases unmatched. The CDR3 protein is CSAMGQPYEQYF. CDR3 coding DNA: TGCAGTGCGATGGGACAGCCCTACGAGCAGTACTTC.

In this sample, this clonotype turned up many times. The chain employs TRBV10-3 and TRBJ1-1; D not resolved. This CDR3 is built from 15 residues. Trimming stripped 2 bases from V and 5 bases from J, with 15 bases between. The V gene's germline CDR1 is ENHRY and CDR2 SYGVKD. CDR3 sequence: CAISEMKAKLTEAFF. Written as DNA, the CDR3 is TGTGCCATCAGTGAGATGAAGGCCAAGTTGACTGAAGCTTTCTTT.

The CDR3 DNA reads TGCGCCAGCAGCCAAGGATTAGCGGTTGGGGCCTACGAGCAGTACTTC. Translated: CASSQGLAVGAYEQYF. The genes are TRBV4-3 and TRBJ2-7, with a possible D match to TRBD2 (6 bases). The CDR3 totals 16 residues. From germline, CDR1 is LGHNA and CDR2 YSLEER. Trimming cost V 1 base and J 2 bases, with 15 bases left between them.

This clonotype came up a few times. The rearrangement uses TRBV6-5 and TRBJ1-3; D not certain. The V gene lost 4 bases and the J gene lost 0 bases, with 13 bases spanning the gap. CDR1 is MNHEY, CDR2 SVGAGI, per germline. The CDR3 length is 16 residues. The CDR3 is CASSSYSAHSGNTIYF. In nucleotides, the CDR3 is TGTGCCAGCAGTTCCTACAGCGCCCACTCTGGAAACACCATATATTTT.

About this clonotype: A much larger clone differs from this one at a single base, so this may be a read error. The CDR3 end shows no conserved phenylalanine or tryptophan, and so a read error is likely. The chain employs TRBV7-2 and TRBJ2-5; D is ambiguous. CDR3 size: 14 residues. CDR1 is SGHTA, CDR2 FQGNSA, per germline. V was trimmed by 0 bases and J by 4 bases, leaving 9 bases between them. CDR3 in amino acids: CASSLAMWRETQYL. The CDR3 nucleotides are TGTGCCAGCAGCTTAGCAATGTGGCGAGAGACCCAGTACCTC.

This clonotype has at least ten counts. This chain connects TRBV10-3 to TRBJ2-3; D may be TRBD1 or TRBD2 (5 bases each). Germline-derived CDR1 and CDR2 are ENHRY and SYGVKD. The CDR3 sequence is 17 residues long. Trimming cost V 0 bases and J 2 bases, with 15 bases left between them. The CDR3 loop reads CAISESKGTGLTDTQYF. CDR3 bases: TGTGCCATCAGTGAGTCGAAGGGTACGGGGCTCACAGATACGCAGTATTTT.

This clonotype has at least ten counts. The chain combines TRBV7-2 with TRBJ1-4; D is perhaps TRBD1 (5 bases). Trimming shortened V by 4 bases and J by 7 bases, and 16 bases separated the two germline ends. The length of the CDR3 is 15 residues. The germline gives CDR1 SGHTA, CDR2 FQGNSA. The CDR3 sequence is CASSSSGGRGEKLFF. The CDR3 DNA reads as TGTGCCAGCAGCTCCTCAGGAGGGAGGGGTGAAAAACTGTTTTTT.

This clonotype was picked up many times. The rearrangement joins TRBV4-2 to TRBJ1-4; tentatively, D is TRBD1 (5 bases). The CDR3 consists of 15 residues. Trimming took 3 bases from V and 4 from J, leaving 12 bases between them. CDR1 is LGHNA, CDR2 YNFKEQ, per germline. The CDR3: CASSQQGRFNEKLFF. CDR3 sequence (DNA): TGTGCCAGCAGCCAGCAGGGACGGTTTAATGAAAAACTGTTTTTT.

The chain joins TRBV11-2 to TRBJ2-2; unclear D gene. The CDR3 consists of 14 residues. In germline, CDR1 is SGHAT, CDR2 FQNNGV. Deletions cut 4 bases from V and 5 bases from J, with 11 bases between. The DNA for the CDR3 is TGTGCCAGCAGCTACCTAACGGCAACCGGGGAGCTGTTTTTT. This gives the protein CASSYLTATGELFF.

At least ten counts were recorded for this clonotype. The rearrangement links TRBV20-1 to TRBJ1-5; 9 nucleotides match TRBD1. The CDR3 sequence is 13 residues long. Germline V gene data show CDR1 as DFQATT and CDR2 as SNEGSKA (reference sequence). The V and J ends lost 4 bases and 5 bases, in that order; junction bases with no gene match: 3. The DNA of the CDR3 is TGCAGTGCTAAAGACAGGGGGGATCAGCCCCAGCATTTT. It encodes CSAKDRGDQPQHF.

This clonotype was observed at least ten times. J is TRBJ2-3 and V is TRBV29-1; D is unresolved. V lost 5 bases, J lost 3 bases, and 12 bases lay in between. Per the germline V gene, CDR1 is SQVTM and CDR2 is ANQGSEA. The CDR3 totals 13 residues. CDR3 sequence reads: CSVYKGLTDTQYF. CDR3 sequence (DNA): TGCAGCGTTTATAAGGGCCTAACAGATACGCAGTATTTT.